Shown below are 2 T cell receptor beta chains from a single sample sequenced in a study of cytomegalovirus exposure and HLA in healthy donors. Both 60 Vbeta primers and 13 Jbeta primers went into the PCR. Profiled with immunoSEQ multiplex PCR; TCRdb holds only in-frame clones, not every one. The sample yields approximately 60,000 clones, about 86% seen once. Sequencing used PBMCs. These receptors were obtained from a man between 35 and 55 years old in good health and CMV-seronegative.

About this clone: At one end, the junction sequence differs from germline, possibly due to a read error. The chain carries TRBV7-9 and TRBJ2-2, with D hard to call. CDR1 and CDR2 from the germline V gene are SEHNR and FQNEAQ (reference sequence). The CDR3 consists of 12 residues. The CDR3 protein is CSSSLIAGELFF. CDR3 nucleotide sequence: TGTTCCAGCAGCTTAATCGCCGGGGAGCTGTTTTTT.

V is TRBV7-2 and J is TRBJ2-3; possible D gene TRBD1, 6 bases. Germline-derived CDR1 and CDR2 are SGHTA and FQGNSA. Trimming stripped 5 bases from V and 4 bases from J, with 13 bases between. There are 14 residues in the CDR3. CDR3 DNA sequence: TGTGCCAGCAGCCCTCACAGGGCTTCAGATACGCAGTATTTT. It specifies CASSPHRASDTQYF. The variable domain in full, with the rest retrieved from reference TRBV7-2 and TRBJ2-3, is GAGVSQSPSNKVTEKGKDVELRCDPISGHTALYWYRQSLGQGLEFLIYFQGNSAPDKSGLPSDRFSAERTGGSVSTLTIQRTQQEDSAVYLCASSPHRASDTQYFGPGTRLTVL.